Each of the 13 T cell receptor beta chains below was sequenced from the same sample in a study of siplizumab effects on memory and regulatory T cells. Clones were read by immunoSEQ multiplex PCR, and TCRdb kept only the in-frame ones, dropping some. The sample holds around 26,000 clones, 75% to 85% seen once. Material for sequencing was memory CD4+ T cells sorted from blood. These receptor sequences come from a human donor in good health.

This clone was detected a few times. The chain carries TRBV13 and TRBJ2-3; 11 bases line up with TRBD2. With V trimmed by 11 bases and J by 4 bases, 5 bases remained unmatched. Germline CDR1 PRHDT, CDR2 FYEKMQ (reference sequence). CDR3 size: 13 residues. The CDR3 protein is CAAGLAGADTQYF. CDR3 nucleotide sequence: TGTGCCGCCGGACTAGCGGGCGCAGATACGCAGTATTTT.

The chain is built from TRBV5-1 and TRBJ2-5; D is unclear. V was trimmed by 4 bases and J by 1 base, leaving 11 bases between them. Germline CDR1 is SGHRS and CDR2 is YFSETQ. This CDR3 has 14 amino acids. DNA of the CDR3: TGCGCCAGCAGCCCTAACGCCCCCCAAGAGACCCAGTACTTC. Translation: CASSPNAPQETQYF. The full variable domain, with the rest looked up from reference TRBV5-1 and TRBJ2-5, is KAGVTQTPRYLIKTRGQQVTLSCSPISGHRSVSWYQQTPGQGLQFLFEYFSETQRNKGNFPGRFSGRQFSNSRSEMNVSTLELGDSALYLCASSPNAPQETQYFGPGTRLLVL.

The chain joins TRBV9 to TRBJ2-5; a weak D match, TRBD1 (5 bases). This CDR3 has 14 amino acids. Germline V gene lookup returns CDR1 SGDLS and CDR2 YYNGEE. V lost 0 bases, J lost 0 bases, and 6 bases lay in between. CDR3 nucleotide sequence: TGTGCCAGCAGCGTAGAGACAGACCAAGAGACCCAGTACTTC. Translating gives CASSVETDQETQYF.

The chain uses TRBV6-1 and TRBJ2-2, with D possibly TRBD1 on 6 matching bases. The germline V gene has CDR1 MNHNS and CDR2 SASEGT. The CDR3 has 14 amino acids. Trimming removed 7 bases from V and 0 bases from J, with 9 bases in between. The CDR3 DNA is TGTGCCAGCAAGGGGGTGGCGAACACCGGGGAGCTGTTTTTT. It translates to CASKGVANTGELFF.

The DNA for the CDR3 is TGTGCCAGCAGTGATGGGACGGGCGGTAGCGGGCCCATCTCCTACGAGCAGTACTTC. It is translated as CASSDGTGGSGPISYEQYF. The chain has TRBV6-1 and TRBJ2-7; TRBD2 matches 7 bases. This CDR3 is built from 19 residues. V lost 3 bases, J lost 0 bases, and 17 bases stayed unmatched. From germline, CDR1 is MNHNS and CDR2 SASEGT.

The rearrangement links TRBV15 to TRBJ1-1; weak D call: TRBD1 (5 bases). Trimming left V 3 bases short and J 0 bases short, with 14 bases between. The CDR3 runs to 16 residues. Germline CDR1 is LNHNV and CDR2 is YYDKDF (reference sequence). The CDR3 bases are TGTGCCACCAGCAGTGGACCGGGACCGGTGAACACTGAAGCTTTCTTT. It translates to CATSSGPGPVNTEAFF.

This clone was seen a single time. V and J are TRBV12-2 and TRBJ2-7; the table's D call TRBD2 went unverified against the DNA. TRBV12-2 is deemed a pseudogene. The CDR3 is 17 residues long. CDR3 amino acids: CASRLAVTRPPLYEQYF. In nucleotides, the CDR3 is TGTGCAAGTCGCTTAGCAGTTACTAGACCCCCGCTCTACGAGCAGTACTTC.

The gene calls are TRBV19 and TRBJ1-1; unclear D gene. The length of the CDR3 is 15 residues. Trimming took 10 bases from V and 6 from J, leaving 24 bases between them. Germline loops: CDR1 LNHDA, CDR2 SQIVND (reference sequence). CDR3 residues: CATYAFLRGFPEAFF. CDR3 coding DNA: TGTGCCACATATGCCTTCCTCCGGGGTTTCCCTGAAGCTTTCTTT.

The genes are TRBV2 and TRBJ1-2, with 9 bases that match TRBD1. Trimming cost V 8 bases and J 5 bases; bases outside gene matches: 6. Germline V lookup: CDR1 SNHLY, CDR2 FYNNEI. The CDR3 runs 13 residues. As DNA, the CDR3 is TGTGCCAGCGCGGACAGGGGCTGGTATGGCTACACCTTC. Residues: CASADRGWYGYTF.

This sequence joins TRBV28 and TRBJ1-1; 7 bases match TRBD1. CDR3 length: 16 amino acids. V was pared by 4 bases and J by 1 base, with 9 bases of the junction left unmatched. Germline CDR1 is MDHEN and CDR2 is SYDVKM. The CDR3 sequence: CASSSRGRLPNTEAFF. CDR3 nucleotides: TGTGCCAGCAGTTCTAGGGGGCGACTCCCGAACACTGAAGCTTTCTTT.

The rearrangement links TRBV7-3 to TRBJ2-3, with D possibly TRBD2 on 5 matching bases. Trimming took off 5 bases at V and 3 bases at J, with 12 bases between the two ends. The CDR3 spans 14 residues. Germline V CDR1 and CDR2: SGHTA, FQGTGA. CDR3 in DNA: TGTGCCAGCAGCCCACCCGGGGTGACAGATACGCAGTATTTT. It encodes CASSPPGVTDTQYF.

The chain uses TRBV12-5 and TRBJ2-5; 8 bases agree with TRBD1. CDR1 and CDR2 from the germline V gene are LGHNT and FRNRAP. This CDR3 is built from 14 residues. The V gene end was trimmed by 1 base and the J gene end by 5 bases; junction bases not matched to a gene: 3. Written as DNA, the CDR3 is TGTGCTAGTGGTTTGGGGACAGGGCGGGAGACCCAGTACTTC. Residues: CASGLGTGRETQYF.

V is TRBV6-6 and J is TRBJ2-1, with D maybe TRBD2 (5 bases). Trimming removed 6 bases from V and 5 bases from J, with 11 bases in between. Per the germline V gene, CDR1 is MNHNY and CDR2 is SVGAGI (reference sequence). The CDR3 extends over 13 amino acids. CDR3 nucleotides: TGTGCCAGCAGCCCCGGGATCCACAATGAGCAGTTCTTC. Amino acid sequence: CASSPGIHNEQFF.